This TCR beta chain was captured by sequencing in a study of T cell clones after liver transplantation (dated by TCRdb to the late 2010s). A note on the overall study: The samples were obtained from ITN030ST, a randomized trial that attempted immunosuppression withdrawal within 2 years after liver transplantation. Until randomization at 12-24 months post-transplant, subjects were given standard immunosuppression, with no induction therapy. Of the eight recipients, three were HCV-positive, while the remaining recipients had been transplanted for non-autoimmune, non-viral indications. Blood samples were collected pre-transplant, then pre-randomization ahead of withdrawal, and finally post-randomization once withdrawal had either been completed or failed. Of the 8 liver transplant recipients making up the studied cohort, 3 were classified as tolerant and 5 as non-tolerant. As an antigen-independent comparator for the donor-reactive sequences, third party-reactive TCRbeta sequences from pre-transplant MLRs were identified as well. Donor-reactive T cell clones were identified by TCRbeta sequencing following a pre-transplant mixed lymphocyte reaction and were subsequently tracked in post-transplant blood. Tolerance meant complete immunosuppression withdrawal for at least one year without liver enzymes rising beyond twice the upper limit of normal. Overall results and qualifications from the work: In two subjects, low numbers of available donor cells limited the measurable donor-reactive repertoire. Because allograft tissue specimens were not available, migration of donor-reactive T cells into the graft, rather than deletion, may have occurred. In 5 of 8 subjects, regardless of tolerance or HCV status, circulating donor-reactive CD4 TCRbeta sequences dropped significantly post-transplant. Once repertoire turnover was taken into account, donor-reactive detection showed a significant reduction for CD4 in 7 of 8 subjects and for CD8 in 8 of 8. The conclusions were considered preliminary, being limited by small, heterogeneous patient numbers and non-standardized post-transplant time points. Donor-reactive sequences decreased more than third party-reactive sequences, which suggests partial antigen-specific deletion that was not related to withdrawal success.

Thawed unstimulated PBMCs were stained for CD3, CD4 and CD8 and FACS-sorted into CD3+CD4+ and CD3+CD8+ populations. All 8 studied subjects were randomized to immunosuppression withdrawal. The Qiagen DNeasy Blood and Tissue Kit was used to isolate genomic DNA. On this clone: It lacks a known antigen. It has no much larger one-base neighbor in the sample; base qualities were not kept.

Frozen genomic DNA underwent high-throughput TCRbeta CDR3 sequencing by immunoSEQ, including PCR amplification, mapping, bias correction and internal controls. In the original analysis: Only productive rearrangements were retained, with each unique TCRbeta sequence defined by its CDR3 nucleotide sequence together with its V and J gene. For classification of a sequence as donor-reactive, at least 5-fold expansion in CFSE-low cells relative to unstimulated pre-transplant cells and a frequency of at least 0.01% were required. To ensure at least 90% detection power, minimum frequency thresholds were set for each subject based on that subject's lowest-template unstimulated sample. Jensen-Shannon divergence between the top 1000 TCRbeta sequences post-transplant and pre-transplant was used to measure repertoire turnover. Two-sided Fisher's exact tests were used to test for changes in how often donor-reactive sequences were detected. The table comes from immuneACCESS by way of TCRdb, which keeps in-frame sequences with V and J called. Part of the clones is missing from these tables; in studies checked, under half for an unresolved V gene and the rest for unknown reasons. From that table come the V and J calls and clone size; the DNA was used to work out D and trimming. This sample lists approximately 100,000 clones; about 88% were detected once. The leading ten clones occupy roughly 2.8% of the sample.

Relative to germline, V is 5 bases shorter and J is 0 bases shorter, with 10 bases between their ends. From the cysteine through the phenylalanine, the CDR3 covers 14 amino acids. Left in the record is the CDR3 DNA by itself, 42 bases read in frame from the first base. CDR1 and CDR2 are read off the germline V gene (reference sequence) as LNHDA and SQIVND. The sequencing here drew on CD4+ T cells from blood, taken approximately 4 years after liver transplant. The source of this sequence is a human patient who received a liver transplant. Following transplantation, T cells from the graft donor may be among those present. The chain joins TRBV19 to TRBJ1-1, with no confident D gene call. The nucleotides are TGTGCCAGTAGTCCTGGACGGGTGAACACTGAAGCTTTCTTT. This gives the protein CASSPGRVNTEAFF.